A single T cell receptor beta chain is shown here with its context. The CDR3 spans 16 residues. The ends were cut back, 2 bases at V and 1 base at J, with 14 bases in the middle. Germline V CDR1 and CDR2: MDHEN, SYDVKM. Sequenced by immunoSEQ multiplex PCR; TCRdb stores in-frame clones only, minus some. This table has over 250,000 clones, approximately 88% appearing once. This record belongs to a study of blood T cell repertoires in COVID-19. The genes are TRBV28 and TRBJ1-1, with unresolved D. Sequencing used peripheral blood. This TCR was recovered from a woman in her 70s with COVID-19, enrolled during active disease. The CDR3 DNA follows: TGTGCCAGCAGTTTAGATTCCGCGGAGCAGAACACTGAAGCTTTCTTT. As protein: CASSLDSAEQNTEAFF.